Here is one T cell receptor beta chain with its context. This sample was taken from a study of T cells in Graves' hyperthyroidism and ophthalmopathy. There were TCR beta CDR3 regions amplified from RNA transcripts. During a first-round RT-PCR of the TCR CDR3, the HTBI primer set was used. A single record per CDR3 protein comes from TCRdb applying MiXCR to the multiplex PCR reads. Here the sample spans about 600,000 distinct CDR3 sequences, around 14% being singletons. Between the trimmed V and J ends, which lost 0 bases and 4 bases, there was a span of 10 bases. This CDR3 is built from 14 residues. The germline V gene has CDR1 SGDLS and CDR2 YYNGEE.

The V call is TRBV9, the J call TRBJ1-2; D is perhaps TRBD1 (5 bases). The TCR was taken from a woman aged 18 to 35 with Graves' ophthalmopathy. Material: blood. The CDR3: CASSVVAGFYGYTF. DNA for the CDR3: TGTGCCAGCAGCGTAGTAGCAGGGTTCTATGGCTACACCTTC.